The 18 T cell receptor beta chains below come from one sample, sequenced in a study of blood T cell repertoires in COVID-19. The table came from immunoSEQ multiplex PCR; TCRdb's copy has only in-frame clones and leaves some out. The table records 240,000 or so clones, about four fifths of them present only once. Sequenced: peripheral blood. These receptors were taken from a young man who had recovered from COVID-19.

The DNA of the CDR3 is TGTGCCAGCAGCCAAGGGGGTCCCAGGGGTGATGCGCAGTATTTT. It encodes CASSQGGPRGDAQYF. The chain couples TRBV14 to TRBJ2-3; D perhaps matches TRBD1 (6 bases). The CDR3 has 15 residues. With 1 base removed from V and 10 bases from J, the gap between germline ends came to 18 bases. The germline gives CDR1 SGHDN, CDR2 FVKESK. The full variable domain, its missing parts supplied by reference TRBV14 and TRBJ2-3, is EAGVTQFPSHSVIEKGQTVTLRCDPISGHDNLYWYRRVMGKEIKFLLHFVKESKQDESGMPNNRFLAERTGGTYSTLKVQPAELEDSGVYFCASSQGGPRGDAQYFGPGTRLTVL.

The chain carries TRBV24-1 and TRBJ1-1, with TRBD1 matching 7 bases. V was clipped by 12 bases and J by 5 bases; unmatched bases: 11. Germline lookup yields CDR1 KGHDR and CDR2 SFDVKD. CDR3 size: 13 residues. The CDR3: CAAGTAGGTEAFF. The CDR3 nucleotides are TGTGCCGCAGGTACCGCAGGGGGTACTGAAGCTTTCTTT.

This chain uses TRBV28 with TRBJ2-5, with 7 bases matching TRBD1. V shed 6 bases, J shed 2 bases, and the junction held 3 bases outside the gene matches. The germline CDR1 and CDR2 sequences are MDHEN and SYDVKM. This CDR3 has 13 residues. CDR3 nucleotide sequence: TGTGCCAGCAGGGGACAGACGCAAGAGACCCAGTACTTC. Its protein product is CASRGQTQETQYF.

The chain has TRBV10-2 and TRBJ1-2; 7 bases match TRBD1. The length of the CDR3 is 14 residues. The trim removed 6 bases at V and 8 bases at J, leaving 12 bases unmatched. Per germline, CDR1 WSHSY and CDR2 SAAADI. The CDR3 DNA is TGCGCCAGCAGAGCGACAGGGACCATGGGAGGCTACACCTTC. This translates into CASRATGTMGGYTF.

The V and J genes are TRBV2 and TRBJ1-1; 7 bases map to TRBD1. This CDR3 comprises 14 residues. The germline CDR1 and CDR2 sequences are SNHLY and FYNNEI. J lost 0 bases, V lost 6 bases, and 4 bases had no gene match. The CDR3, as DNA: TGTGCCAGCAGGAGACAGGGATTGAACACTGAAGCTTTCTTT. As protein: CASRRQGLNTEAFF. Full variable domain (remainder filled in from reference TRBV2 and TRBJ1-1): EPEVTQTPSHQVTQMGQEVILRCVPISNHLYFYWYRQILGQKVEFLVSFYNNEISEKSEIFDDQFSVERPDGSNFTLKIRSTKLEDSAMYFCASRRQGLNTEAFFGQGTRLTVV.

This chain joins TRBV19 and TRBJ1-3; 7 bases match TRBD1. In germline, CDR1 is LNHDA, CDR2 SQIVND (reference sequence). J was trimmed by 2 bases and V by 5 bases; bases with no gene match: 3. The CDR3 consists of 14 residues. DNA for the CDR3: TGTGCCAGTAGTCCTGGACAGGCTGGAAACACCATATATTTT. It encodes CASSPGQAGNTIYF.

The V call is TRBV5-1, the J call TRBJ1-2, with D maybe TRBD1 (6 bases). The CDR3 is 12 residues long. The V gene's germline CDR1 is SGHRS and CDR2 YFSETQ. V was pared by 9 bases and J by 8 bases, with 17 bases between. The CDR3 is CAIRPGQGGYTF. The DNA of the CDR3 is TGCGCCATCAGACCGGGGCAGGGGGGCTACACCTTC.

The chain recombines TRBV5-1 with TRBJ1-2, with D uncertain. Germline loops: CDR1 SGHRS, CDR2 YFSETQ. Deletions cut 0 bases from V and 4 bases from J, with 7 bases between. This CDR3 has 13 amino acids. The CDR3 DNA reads TGCGCCAGCAGCTTGGGCGGAGTCTATGGCTACACCTTC. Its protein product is CASSLGGVYGYTF.

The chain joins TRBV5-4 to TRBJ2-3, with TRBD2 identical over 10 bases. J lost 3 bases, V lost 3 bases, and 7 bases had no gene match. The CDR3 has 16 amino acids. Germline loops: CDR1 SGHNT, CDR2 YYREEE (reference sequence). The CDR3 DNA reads TGTGCCAGCAGCTCCAGCGGGGGGGCAGGGACAGATACGCAGTATTTT. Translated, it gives CASSSSGGAGTDTQYF.

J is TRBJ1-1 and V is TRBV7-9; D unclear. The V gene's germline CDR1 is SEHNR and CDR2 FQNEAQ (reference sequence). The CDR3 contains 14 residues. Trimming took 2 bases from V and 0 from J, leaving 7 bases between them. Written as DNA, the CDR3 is TGTGCCAGCAGCTTACAGCGAGTGAACACTGAAGCTTTCTTT. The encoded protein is CASSLQRVNTEAFF.

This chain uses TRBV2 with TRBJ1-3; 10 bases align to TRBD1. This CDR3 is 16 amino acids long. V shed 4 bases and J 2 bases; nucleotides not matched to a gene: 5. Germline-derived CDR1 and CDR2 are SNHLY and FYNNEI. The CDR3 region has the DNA TGTGCCAGCAGTGTGGGACAGGGGAGGACTGGAAACACCATATATTTT. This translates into CASSVGQGRTGNTIYF.

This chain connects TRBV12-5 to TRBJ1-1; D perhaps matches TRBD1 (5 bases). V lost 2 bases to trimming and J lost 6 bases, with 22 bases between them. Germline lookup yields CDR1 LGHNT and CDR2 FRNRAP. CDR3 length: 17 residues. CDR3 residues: CASGLQTGGVIVSEAFF. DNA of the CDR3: TGTGCTAGTGGTTTGCAAACCGGAGGGGTTATAGTTTCTGAAGCTTTCTTT.

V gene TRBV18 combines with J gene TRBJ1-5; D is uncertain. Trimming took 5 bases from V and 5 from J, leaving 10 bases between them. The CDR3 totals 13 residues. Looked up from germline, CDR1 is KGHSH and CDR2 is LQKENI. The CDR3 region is CASSIDSYQPQHF. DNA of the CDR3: TGTGCCAGCTCAATCGACTCTTATCAGCCCCAGCATTTT.

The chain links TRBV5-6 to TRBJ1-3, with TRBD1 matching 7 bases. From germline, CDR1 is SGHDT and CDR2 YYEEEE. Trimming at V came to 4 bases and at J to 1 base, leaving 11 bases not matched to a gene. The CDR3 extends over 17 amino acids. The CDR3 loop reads CASSRRDSDRSGNTIYF. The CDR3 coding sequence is TGTGCCAGCAGCCGCCGGGACAGTGATCGGTCTGGAAACACCATATATTTT.

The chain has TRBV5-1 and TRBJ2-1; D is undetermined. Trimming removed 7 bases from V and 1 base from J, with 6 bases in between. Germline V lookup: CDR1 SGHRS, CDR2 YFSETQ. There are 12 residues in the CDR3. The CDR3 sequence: CASFLSYNEQFF. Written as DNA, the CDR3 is TGCGCCAGCTTTCTGTCCTACAATGAGCAGTTCTTC.

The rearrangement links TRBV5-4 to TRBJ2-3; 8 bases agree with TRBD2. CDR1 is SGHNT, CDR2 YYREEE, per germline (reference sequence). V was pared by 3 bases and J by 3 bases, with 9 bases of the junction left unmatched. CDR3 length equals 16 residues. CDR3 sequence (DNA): TGTGCCAGCAGCTCCTCGGGGGGGATCGGGACAGATACGCAGTATTTT. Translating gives CASSSSGGIGTDTQYF.

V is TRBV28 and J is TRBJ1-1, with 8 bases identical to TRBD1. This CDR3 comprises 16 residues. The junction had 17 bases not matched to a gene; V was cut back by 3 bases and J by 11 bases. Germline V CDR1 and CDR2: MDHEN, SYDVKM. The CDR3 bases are TGTGCCAGCAGTTTGTTCCCGGCAGGGGGCACGACGGAGGCTTTCTTT. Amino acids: CASSLFPAGGTTEAFF.

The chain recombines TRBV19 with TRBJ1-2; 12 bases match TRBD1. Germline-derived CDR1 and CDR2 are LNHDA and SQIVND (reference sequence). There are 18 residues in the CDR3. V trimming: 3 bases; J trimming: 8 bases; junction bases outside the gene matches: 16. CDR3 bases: TGTGCCAGTAGTATGGACCGGGACAGGGGGCCGCCGCTTCTGGGCTACACCTTC. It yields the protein CASSMDRDRGPPLLGYTF.